This T cell receptor (beta chain) is drawn from a study of circulating CD8 cells and anti-PD-1 response in melanoma. Live CD3+CD8+TCRalphabeta+ cells were sorted into four subsets by PD-1 and/or TIGIT. The CDR3 length is 15 residues. CDR1 WSHSY and CDR2 SAAADI come from the germline V gene. The V gene lost 2 bases and the J gene lost 6 bases, with 14 bases spanning the gap. Relative to its sample, this clonotype is medium-sized. The antigen is unknown. Findings and limits, study-wide: Most experiments lacked replicates.

TCR libraries were prepared from approximately 15 ng of total RNA with the QIAseq Immune Repertoire TCR panel. Each CDR3 protein is one row after TCRdb ran MiXCR on the reads. The repertoire holds about 680 distinct CDR3 sequences, with roughly a tenth as singletons. The rearrangement uses TRBV10-2 and TRBJ2-1, with D perhaps matching TRBD1 (5 bases). The receptor comes from a human donor with melanoma. The specimen was CD8+ T cells from PBMCs, collected at baseline or after one month of anti-PD-1 therapy (not recorded which). CDR3 protein: CASSEGWSGLNEQFF. CDR3 in DNA: TGCGCCAGCAGTGAGGGGTGGTCAGGGCTCAATGAGCAGTTCTTC.